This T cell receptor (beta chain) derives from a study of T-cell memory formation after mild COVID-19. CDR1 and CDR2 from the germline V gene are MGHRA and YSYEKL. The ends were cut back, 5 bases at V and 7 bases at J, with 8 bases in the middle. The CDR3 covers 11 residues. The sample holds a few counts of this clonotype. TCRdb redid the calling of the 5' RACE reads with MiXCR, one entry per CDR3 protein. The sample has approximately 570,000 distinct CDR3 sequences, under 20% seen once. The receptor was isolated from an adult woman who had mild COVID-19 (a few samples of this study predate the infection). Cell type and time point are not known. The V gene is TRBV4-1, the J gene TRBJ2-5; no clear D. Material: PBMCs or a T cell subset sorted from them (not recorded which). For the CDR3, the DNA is TGCGCCAGCAGCAGCCGGCTGACCCAGTACTTC. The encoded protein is CASSSRLTQYF.